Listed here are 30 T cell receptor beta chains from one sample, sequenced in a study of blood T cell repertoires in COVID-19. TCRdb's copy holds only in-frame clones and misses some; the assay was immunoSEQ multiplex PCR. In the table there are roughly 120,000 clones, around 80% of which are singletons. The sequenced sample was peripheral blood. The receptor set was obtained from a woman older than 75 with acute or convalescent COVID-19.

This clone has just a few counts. CDR3 protein: CASSLGSQSYGYTF. The CDR3 nucleotides are TGTGCCAGCAGCTTAGGCAGTCAATCCTATGGCTACACCTTC. The chain carries TRBV7-9 and TRBJ1-2, with D unclear. Germline assignment: CDR1 SEHNR and CDR2 FQNEAQ (reference sequence). This CDR3 region has 14 residues. V was cut by 1 base and J by 4 bases, with 10 bases left in between.

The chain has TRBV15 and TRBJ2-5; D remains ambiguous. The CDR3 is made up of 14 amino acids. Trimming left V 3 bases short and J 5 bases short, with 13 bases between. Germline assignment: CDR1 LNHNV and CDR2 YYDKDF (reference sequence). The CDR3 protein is CATSSLQFVETQYF. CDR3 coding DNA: TGTGCCACCAGCAGCCTACAGTTTGTCGAGACCCAGTACTTC. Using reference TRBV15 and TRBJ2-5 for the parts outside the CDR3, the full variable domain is DAMVIQNPRYQVTQFGKPVTLSCSQTLNHNVMYWYQQKSSQAPKLLFHYYDKDFNNEADTPDNFQSRRPNTSFCFLDIRSPGLGDTAMYLCATSSLQFVETQYFGPGTRLLVL.

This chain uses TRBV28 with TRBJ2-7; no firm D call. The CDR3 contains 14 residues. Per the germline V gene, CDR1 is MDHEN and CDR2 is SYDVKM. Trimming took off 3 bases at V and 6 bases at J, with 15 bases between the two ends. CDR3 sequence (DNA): TGTGCCAGCAGTTTGAGGCGCAGTGTCACCGAGCAGTACTTC. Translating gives CASSLRRSVTEQYF.

DNA for the CDR3: TGTGCCAGCAGCTTAGCGACAGGGGCGGCCACTGAAGCTTTCTTT. Its translation: CASSLATGAATEAFF. The chain combines TRBV7-8 with TRBJ1-1, with 8 bases aligning to TRBD1. The ends lost 0 bases at V and 4 bases at J; junction bases unmatched: 4. The CDR3 spans 15 residues. Germline V gene sequence: CDR1 SGHVS, CDR2 FQNEAQ.

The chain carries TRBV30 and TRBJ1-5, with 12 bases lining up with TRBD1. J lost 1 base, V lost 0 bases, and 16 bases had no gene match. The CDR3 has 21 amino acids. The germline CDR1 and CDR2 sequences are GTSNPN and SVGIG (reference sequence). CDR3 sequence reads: CAWSVTRGLGQGARSNQPQHF. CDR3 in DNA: TGTGCCTGGAGTGTTACGAGGGGTCTGGGACAGGGGGCGAGGAGCAATCAGCCCCAGCATTTT.

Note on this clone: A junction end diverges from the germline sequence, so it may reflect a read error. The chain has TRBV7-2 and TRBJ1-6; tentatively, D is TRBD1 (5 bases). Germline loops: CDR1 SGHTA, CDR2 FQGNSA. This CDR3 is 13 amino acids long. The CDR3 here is CASTLDSYSPLHF. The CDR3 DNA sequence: TGTGCCAGCACCTTAGACAGTTACTCACCCCTCCACTTT.

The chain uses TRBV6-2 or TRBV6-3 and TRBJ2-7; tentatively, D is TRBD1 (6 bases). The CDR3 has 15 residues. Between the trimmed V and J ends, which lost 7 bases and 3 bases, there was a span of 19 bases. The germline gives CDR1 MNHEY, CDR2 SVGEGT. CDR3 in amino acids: CASTPTQGPHYEQYF. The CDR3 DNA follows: TGTGCCAGCACCCCGACCCAGGGGCCGCACTACGAGCAGTACTTC.

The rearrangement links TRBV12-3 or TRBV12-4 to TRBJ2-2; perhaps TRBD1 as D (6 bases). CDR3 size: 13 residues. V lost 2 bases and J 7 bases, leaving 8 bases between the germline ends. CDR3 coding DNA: TGTGCCAGCAGTTTACAGGGGCTCGGGGAGCTGTTTTTT. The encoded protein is CASSLQGLGELFF.

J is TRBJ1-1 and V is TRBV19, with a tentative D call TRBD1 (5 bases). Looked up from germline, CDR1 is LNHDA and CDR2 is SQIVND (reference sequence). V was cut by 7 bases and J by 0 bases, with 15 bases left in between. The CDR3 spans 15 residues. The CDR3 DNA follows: TGTGCCAGTACTTCCGGACACACAATGAACACTGAAGCTTTCTTT. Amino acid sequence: CASTSGHTMNTEAFF.

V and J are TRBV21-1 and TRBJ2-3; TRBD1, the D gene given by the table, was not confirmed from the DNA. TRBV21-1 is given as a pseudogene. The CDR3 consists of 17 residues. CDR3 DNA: TGTGCCAGCAGCTGGCGAACAGGGAGTCCTAGCACAGATACGCAGTATTTT. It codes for CASSWRTGSPSTDTQYF.

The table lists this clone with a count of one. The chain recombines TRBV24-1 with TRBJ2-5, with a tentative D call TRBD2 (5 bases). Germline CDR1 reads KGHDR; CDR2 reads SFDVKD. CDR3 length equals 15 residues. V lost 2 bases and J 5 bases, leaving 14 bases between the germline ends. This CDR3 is CATSDWASPGETQYF. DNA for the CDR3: TGTGCCACCAGTGATTGGGCCTCTCCGGGGGAGACCCAGTACTTC.

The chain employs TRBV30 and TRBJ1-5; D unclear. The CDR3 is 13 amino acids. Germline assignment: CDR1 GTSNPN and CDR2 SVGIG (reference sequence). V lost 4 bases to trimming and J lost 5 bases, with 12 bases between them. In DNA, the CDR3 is TGTGCCTGGACCCCCGAGAGGGATCAGCCCCAGCATTTT. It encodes CAWTPERDQPQHF.

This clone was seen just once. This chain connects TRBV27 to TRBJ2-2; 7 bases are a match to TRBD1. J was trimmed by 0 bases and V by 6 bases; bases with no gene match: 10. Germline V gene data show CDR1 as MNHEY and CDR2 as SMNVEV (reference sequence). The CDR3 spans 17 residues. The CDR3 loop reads CASSPLGQVANTGELFF. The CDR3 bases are TGTGCCAGCAGCCCTCTCGGACAGGTCGCGAACACCGGGGAGCTGTTTTTT.

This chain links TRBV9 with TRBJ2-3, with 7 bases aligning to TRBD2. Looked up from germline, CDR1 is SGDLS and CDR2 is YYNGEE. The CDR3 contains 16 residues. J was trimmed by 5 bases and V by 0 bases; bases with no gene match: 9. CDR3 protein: CASSVAGGRAQDTQYF. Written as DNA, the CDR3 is TGTGCCAGCAGCGTAGCTGGAGGGAGGGCCCAAGATACGCAGTATTTT.

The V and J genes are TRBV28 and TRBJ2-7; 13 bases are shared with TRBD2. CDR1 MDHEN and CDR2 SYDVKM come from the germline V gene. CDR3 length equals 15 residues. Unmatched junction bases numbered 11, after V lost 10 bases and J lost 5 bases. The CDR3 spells CATLAGLAGKNEQYF. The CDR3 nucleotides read TGTGCCACCCTAGCGGGACTAGCGGGAAAAAACGAGCAGTACTTC.

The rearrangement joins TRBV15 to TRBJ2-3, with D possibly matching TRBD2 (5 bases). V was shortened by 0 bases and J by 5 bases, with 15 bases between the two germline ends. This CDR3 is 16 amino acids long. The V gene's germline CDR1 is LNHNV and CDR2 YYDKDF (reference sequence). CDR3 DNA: TGTGCCACCAGCAGAGATCGCCAGGACTTAGGAGATACGCAGTATTTT. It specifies CATSRDRQDLGDTQYF.

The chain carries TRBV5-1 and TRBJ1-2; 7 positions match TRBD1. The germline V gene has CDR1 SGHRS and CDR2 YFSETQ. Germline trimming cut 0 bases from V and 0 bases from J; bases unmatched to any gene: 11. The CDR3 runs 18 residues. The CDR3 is CASSLAPTLTGTNYGYTF. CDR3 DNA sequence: TGCGCCAGCAGCTTGGCCCCCACTTTGACAGGGACTAACTATGGCTACACCTTC.

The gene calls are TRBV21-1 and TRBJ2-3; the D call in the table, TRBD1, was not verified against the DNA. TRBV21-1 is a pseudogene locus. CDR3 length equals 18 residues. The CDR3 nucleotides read TGTGCCAGCAGCAACAGACGACAGGAAAATACTAGCACAGATACGCAGTATTTT. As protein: CASSNRRQENTSTDTQYF.

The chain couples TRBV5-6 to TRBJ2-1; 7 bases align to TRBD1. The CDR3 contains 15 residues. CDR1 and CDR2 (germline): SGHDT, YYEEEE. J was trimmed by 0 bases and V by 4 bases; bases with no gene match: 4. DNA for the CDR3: TGTGCCAGCAGCGATTCAGGGGGCTCCTACAATGAGCAGTTCTTC. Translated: CASSDSGGSYNEQFF.

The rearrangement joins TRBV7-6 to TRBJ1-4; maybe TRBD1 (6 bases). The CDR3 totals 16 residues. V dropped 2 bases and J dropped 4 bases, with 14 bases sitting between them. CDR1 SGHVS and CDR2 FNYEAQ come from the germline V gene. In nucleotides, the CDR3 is TGTGCCAGCAGCTTAAACTCGGACAGATATAATGAAAAACTGTTTTTT. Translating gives CASSLNSDRYNEKLFF.

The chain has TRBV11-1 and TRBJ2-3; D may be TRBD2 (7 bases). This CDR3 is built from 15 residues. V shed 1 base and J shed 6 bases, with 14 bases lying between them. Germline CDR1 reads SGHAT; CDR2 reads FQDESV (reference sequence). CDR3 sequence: CASSLVGGAPDTQYF. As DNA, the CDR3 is TGTGCCAGCAGCTTAGTGGGGGGGGCCCCGGATACGCAGTATTTT.

DNA of the CDR3: TGTGCCACCAGCAGGCCGGACGGAGGGGCCAACTATGGCTACACCTTC. This encodes CATSRPDGGANYGYTF. This chain links TRBV15 with TRBJ1-2; TRBD1 might be the D (5 bases). The CDR3 extends over 16 amino acids. CDR1 is LNHNV and CDR2 is YYDKDF in the germline V gene (reference sequence). The V and J ends lost 3 bases and 2 bases respectively, with 16 bases between them.

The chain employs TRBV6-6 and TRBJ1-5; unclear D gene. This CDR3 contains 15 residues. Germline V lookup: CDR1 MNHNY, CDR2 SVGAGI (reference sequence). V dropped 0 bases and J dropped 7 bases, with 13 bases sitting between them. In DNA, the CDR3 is TGTGCCAGCAGTTACTCAGGAGCATACGGGCAGCCCCAGCATTTT. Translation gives CASSYSGAYGQPQHF.

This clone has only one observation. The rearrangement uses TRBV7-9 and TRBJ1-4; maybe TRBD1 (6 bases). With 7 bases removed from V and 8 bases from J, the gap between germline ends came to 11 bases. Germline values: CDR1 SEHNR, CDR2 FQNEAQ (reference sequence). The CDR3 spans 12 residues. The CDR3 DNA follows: TGTGCCAGCACGCGGGGGGCGGAAAAACTGTTTTTT. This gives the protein CASTRGAEKLFF.

The chain's CDR3 is CASSQAGVQGAKNIQYF. CDR3 in DNA: TGTGCCAGCAGCCAAGCAGGCGTACAGGGAGCCAAAAACATTCAGTACTTC. The chain employs TRBV3-1 (or the pseudogene TRBV3-2) and TRBJ2-4; a possible D gene is TRBD1 (6 bases). Germline V CDR1 and CDR2: LGHDT, YNNKEL (reference sequence). The CDR3 loop spans 17 amino acids. V was trimmed by 1 base and J by 0 bases, leaving 13 bases between them.

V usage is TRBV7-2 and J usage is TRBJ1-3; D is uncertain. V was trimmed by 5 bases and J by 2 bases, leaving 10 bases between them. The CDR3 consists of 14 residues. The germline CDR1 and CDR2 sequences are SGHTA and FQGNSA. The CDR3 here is CASSPRRTGNTIYF. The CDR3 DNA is TGTGCCAGCAGCCCCCGCAGGACTGGAAACACCATATATTTT.

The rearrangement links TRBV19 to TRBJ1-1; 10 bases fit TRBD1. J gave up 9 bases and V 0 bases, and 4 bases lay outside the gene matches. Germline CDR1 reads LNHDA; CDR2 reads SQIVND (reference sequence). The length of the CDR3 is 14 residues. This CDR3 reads CASSIDGTGAKAFF. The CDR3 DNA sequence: TGTGCCAGTAGTATAGATGGGACAGGGGCTAAAGCTTTCTTT.

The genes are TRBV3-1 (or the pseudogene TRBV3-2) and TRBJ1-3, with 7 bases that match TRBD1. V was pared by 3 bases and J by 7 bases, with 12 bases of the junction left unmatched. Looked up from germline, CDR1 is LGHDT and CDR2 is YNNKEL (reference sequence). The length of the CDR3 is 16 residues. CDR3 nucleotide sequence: TGTGCCAGCAGCCAGAGGTCCTACAGGGGCGGCAACACCATATATTTT. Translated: CASSQRSYRGGNTIYF.

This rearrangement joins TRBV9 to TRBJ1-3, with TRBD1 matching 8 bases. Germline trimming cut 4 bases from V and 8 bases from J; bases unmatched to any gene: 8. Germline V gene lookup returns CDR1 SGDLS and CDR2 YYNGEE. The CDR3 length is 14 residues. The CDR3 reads CASSTDREFYTIYF. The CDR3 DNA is TGTGCCAGCAGCACGGACAGGGAGTTCTACACCATATATTTT.

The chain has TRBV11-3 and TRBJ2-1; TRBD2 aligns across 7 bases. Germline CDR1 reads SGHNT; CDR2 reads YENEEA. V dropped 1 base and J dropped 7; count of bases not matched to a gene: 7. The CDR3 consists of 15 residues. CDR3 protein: CASSLGLGGDNEQFF. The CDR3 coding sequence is TGTGCCAGCAGCTTAGGGCTGGGGGGGGATAATGAGCAGTTCTTC. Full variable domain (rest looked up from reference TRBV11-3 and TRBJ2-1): EAGVVQSPRYKIIEKKQPVAFWCNPISGHNTLYWYLQNLGQGPELLIRYENEEAVDDSQLPKDRFSAERLKGVDSTLKIQPAELGDSAVYLCASSLGLGGDNEQFFGPGTRLTVL.